Listed here are 4 T cell receptor beta chains from one sample, sequenced in a study of metastatic and nonmetastatic thyroid tumors. No patient had received any treatment before thyroid surgery. TCRdb re-clonotyped the PCR reads through MiXCR. Among around 30,000 clones listed, around 19% were seen once. Material: blood. These TCRs come from a female donor with papillary thyroid cancer or a benign thyroid nodule (not recorded which). Some clones in this sample may be carry-over from other donors' samples.

This clone has a single count. J is TRBJ2-3 and V is TRBV3-1, with D perhaps matching TRBD1 (5 bases). Trimming left V 3 bases short and J 2 bases short, with 9 bases between. The length of the CDR3 is 14 residues. The germline CDR1 and CDR2 sequences are LGHDT and YNNKEL (reference sequence). CDR3 in DNA: TGTGCCAGCAGCCATACAGGATACACAGATACGCAGTATTTT. This codes for CASSHTGYTDTQYF.

This clone came up a few times. The genes are TRBV11-2 and TRBJ2-1; D unclear. This CDR3 has 9 amino acids. The germline V gene encodes CDR1 SGHAT and CDR2 FQNNGV. V lost 10 bases and J lost 10, with 8 bases in between. The chain's CDR3 is CAKHWEQFF. The CDR3 DNA reads TGTGCCAAGCACTGGGAGCAGTTCTTC.

This clone has at least ten counts. The V and J genes are TRBV7-9 and TRBJ1-3; unclear D gene. V was pared by 2 bases and J by 1 base, with 0 bases between. Germline loops: CDR1 SEHNR, CDR2 FQNEAQ (reference sequence). CDR3 length: 12 residues. The CDR3 DNA reads TGTGCCAGCAGCTTATCTGGAAACACCATATATTTT. Its protein is CASSLSGNTIYF.

The chain carries TRBV6-1 and TRBJ2-6; D call uncertain. Germline V gene lookup returns CDR1 MNHNS and CDR2 SASEGT. Trimming took 6 bases from V and 1 from J, leaving 10 bases between them. This CDR3 region has 15 residues. CDR3 amino acids: CASSDGRSGANVLTF. The CDR3 nucleotides are TGTGCCAGCAGCGATGGAAGGTCTGGGGCCAACGTCCTGACTTTC.